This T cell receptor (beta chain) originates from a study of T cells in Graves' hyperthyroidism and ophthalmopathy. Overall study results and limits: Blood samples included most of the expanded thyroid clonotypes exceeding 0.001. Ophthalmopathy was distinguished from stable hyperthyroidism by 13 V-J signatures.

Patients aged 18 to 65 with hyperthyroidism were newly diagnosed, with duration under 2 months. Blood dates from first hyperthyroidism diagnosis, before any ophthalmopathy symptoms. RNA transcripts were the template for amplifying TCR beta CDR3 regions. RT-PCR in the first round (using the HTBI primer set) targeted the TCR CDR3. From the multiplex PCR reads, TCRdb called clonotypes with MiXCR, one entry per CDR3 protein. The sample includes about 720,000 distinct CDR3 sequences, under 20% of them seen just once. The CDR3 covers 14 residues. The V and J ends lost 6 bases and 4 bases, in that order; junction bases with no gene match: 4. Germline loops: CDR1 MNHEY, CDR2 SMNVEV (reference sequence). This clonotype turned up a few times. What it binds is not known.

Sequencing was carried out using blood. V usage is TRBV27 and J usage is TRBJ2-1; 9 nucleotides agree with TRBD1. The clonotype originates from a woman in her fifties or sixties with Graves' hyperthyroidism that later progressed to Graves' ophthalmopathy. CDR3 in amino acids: CASRQGALYNEQFF. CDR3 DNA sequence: TGTGCCAGCAGACAGGGGGCCTTGTACAATGAGCAGTTCTTC.